One and the same sample provided the 32 T cell receptor beta chains below, sequenced in a study of blood T cells in healthy people across ages. Alongside a J-beta primer mix, a sample-barcoded 5' primer served in a second PCR lasting roughly 7 to 12 cycles. TCRdb reprocessed the 5' RACE reads via MiXCR and lists one record per CDR3 protein. The sample carries approximately 960,000 distinct CDR3 sequences, under 35% recorded once. The same sample was also used in a study of T cells of mothers and their children.

The sequenced sample was blood. These receptors came from a woman in her 40s in good health.

A note on this clonotype: Because the CDR3's place on the DNA is in doubt, the DNA is left out and the CDR3 is given as listed by TCRdb. The rearrangement links TRBV21-1 to TRBJ2-1; the table names TRBD2, a call not compared with the DNA. TRBV21-1 has pseudogene status. The CDR3 region is 14 residues in length, termini included. The chain's CDR3 is CASSVGLGINEQFF.

In this sample, this clonotype turned up a few times. The chain couples TRBV2 to TRBJ1-5; D is possibly TRBD1 (5 bases). Germline lookup yields CDR1 SNHLY and CDR2 FYNNEI. The CDR3 runs 15 residues. The V and J ends lost 2 bases and 9 bases respectively, with 17 bases between them. The CDR3 DNA follows: TGTGCCAGCAGTGAACAGGGTACACCCCTATTGCCCCAGCATTTT. It codes for CASSEQGTPLLPQHF. Based on the CDR3 plus reference TRBV2 and TRBJ1-5, the full variable domain is EPEVTQTPSHQVTQMGQEVILRCVPISNHLYFYWYRQILGQKVEFLVSFYNNEISEKSEIFDDQFSVERPDGSNFTLKIRSTKLEDSAMYFCASSEQGTPLLPQHFGDGTRLSIL.

V usage is TRBV6-4 and J usage is TRBJ1-1, with D unresolved. The V end lost 0 bases, the J end lost 6 bases, and 8 bases lay between the germline ends. The CDR3 spans 13 residues. Germline CDR1 is MRHNA and CDR2 is SNTAGT. The CDR3 is CASSDSGWSEAFF. In DNA form, the CDR3 reads TGTGCCAGCAGTGACTCAGGGTGGTCTGAAGCTTTCTTT.

The table lists this clonotype with a count of one. The chain is built from TRBV20-1 and TRBJ1-3, with D perhaps TRBD1 (5 bases). V gave up 5 bases and J gave up 0 bases, with 11 bases separating them. The CDR3 covers 14 residues. Germline loops: CDR1 DFQATT, CDR2 SNEGSKA (reference sequence). CDR3 sequence reads: CSAPVQDSGNTIYF. The CDR3 region has the DNA TGCAGTGCTCCGGTACAGGACTCTGGAAACACCATATATTTT.

This clonotype was seen a few times. This chain links TRBV20-1 with TRBJ2-5, with D tentatively TRBD2 (6 bases). Trimming removed 3 bases from V and 1 base from J, with 12 bases in between. The CDR3 is 14 residues long. CDR1 DFQATT and CDR2 SNEGSKA come from the germline V gene (reference sequence). Here the CDR3 reads CSASREVGQETQYF. The CDR3 DNA is TGCAGTGCTAGTAGGGAGGTGGGCCAAGAGACCCAGTACTTC.

There are many counts of this clonotype. This sequence joins TRBV7-3 and TRBJ2-1; 9 bases are shared with TRBD1. Germline V gene lookup returns CDR1 SGHTA and CDR2 FQGTGA. The CDR3 contains 15 residues. Trimming took 6 bases from V and 8 from J; bases not matched to a gene: 11. CDR3 DNA: TGTGCCAGCAGTCCCGGGACAGGGAGTTTCTATGAGCAGTTCTTC. Encoded protein: CASSPGTGSFYEQFF.

Notes on this clonotype: Mismatch with germline at one junction end may stem from a read error. The V gene is TRBV25-1, the J gene TRBJ1-2; D remains ambiguous. Germline CDR1 is MGHDK and CDR2 is SYGVNS. This CDR3 has 11 residues. CDR3 residues: CASSKYYGYTF. CDR3 coding DNA: TGTGCCAGCAGTAAATACTATGGCTACACCTTC.

The gene calls are TRBV12-3 or TRBV12-4 and TRBJ2-5; no firm D call. This CDR3 region has 14 residues. V dropped 5 bases and J dropped 9 bases, with 19 bases sitting between them. The CDR3 loop reads CASSLSIRASAQYF. The CDR3 nucleotides are TGTGCCAGCAGTCTCTCGATACGGGCTTCGGCCCAGTACTTC.

Ten or more counts support this clonotype. The gene calls are TRBV4-3 and TRBJ1-4, with a tentative D call TRBD1 (5 bases). The CDR3 length is 16 residues. CDR1 and CDR2 from the germline V gene are LGHNA and YSLEER. The V and J ends lost 0 bases and 3 bases respectively, with 11 bases between them. The CDR3 region is CASSQDHGGANEKLFF. CDR3 sequence (DNA): TGCGCCAGCAGCCAAGATCACGGGGGGGCTAATGAAAAACTGTTTTTT.

This clonotype was recorded at least ten times. A read error may be the cause here, since a much bigger clone is one base away. The rearrangement links TRBV6-4 to TRBJ2-1; D uncertain. The end of the DNA fits TRBJ2-7 better, so the J call may be wrong. Germline V gene data show CDR1 as MRHNA and CDR2 as SNTAGT. The CDR3 contains 13 residues. For the CDR3, the DNA is TGTGCCAGCAGTGAAAGTACCTACAATGAGCAGTACTTC. As protein: CASSESTYNEQYF.

In its sample, this clonotype was seen many times. V gene TRBV25-1 combines with J gene TRBJ2-7; D gene unclear. The CDR3 runs 11 residues. Germline values: CDR1 MGHDK, CDR2 SYGVNS. Trimming cost V 3 bases and J 7 bases, with 7 bases left between them. CDR3 sequence (DNA): TGTGCCAGCAGTGACGTAGGGGAGCAGTACTTC. Translated, it gives CASSDVGEQYF.

This clonotype was seen more than once but under ten times. The chain uses TRBV5-1 and TRBJ1-1; D is unclear. This CDR3 has 13 residues. V shed 2 bases and J shed 8 bases, with 13 bases lying between them. Germline-derived CDR1 and CDR2 are SGHRS and YFSETQ. The CDR3 here is CASSFKAGYEAFF. The DNA for the CDR3 is TGCGCCAGCAGCTTTAAAGCAGGATACGAAGCTTTCTTT.

This clonotype has just a few counts. The chain is built from TRBV28 and TRBJ2-7; 15 bases fit TRBD2. The germline V gene has CDR1 MDHEN and CDR2 SYDVKM. This CDR3 contains 14 residues. J gave up 7 bases and V 7 bases, and 5 bases lay outside the gene matches. The CDR3 reads CASNLGTSGGEQYF. For the CDR3, the DNA is TGTGCCAGCAACCTAGGGACTAGCGGGGGGGAGCAGTACTTC.

Regarding this clonotype: Germline and junction disagree at one end, which may indicate a read error. The rearrangement joins TRBV9 to TRBJ1-2; TRBD1 matches at 10 bases. Germline V gives CDR1 SGDLS, CDR2 YYNGEE. The CDR3 is 16 residues long. This CDR3 reads CASSGTSGTGAHGHTF. The CDR3 DNA follows: TGTGCCAGCAGCGGGACTAGCGGGACAGGGGCCCATGGCCACACCTTC. The full variable domain, with the rest looked up from reference TRBV9 and TRBJ1-2, is DSGVTQTPKHLITATGQRVTLRCSPRSGDLSVYWYQQSLDQGLQFLIQYYNGEERAKGNILERFSAQQFPDLHSELNLSSLELGDSALYFCASSGTSGTGAHGHTFGSGTRLTVV.

In the case of this clonotype: A read error is possible here, since a much larger clone lies one base away. This sequence joins TRBV11-2 and TRBJ1-2; 10 nucleotides line up with TRBD1. Germline CDR1 and CDR2: SGHAT and FQNNGV. This CDR3 is built from 13 residues. The CDR3 nucleotides are TGTGCCGGCAGCTTAGGGACAGGGGACGGCTACACCTTC. This sequence encodes CAGSLGTGDGYTF.

This clonotype was observed a handful of times. The rearrangement uses TRBV12-3 or TRBV12-4 and TRBJ2-3; D might be TRBD2 (6 bases). The CDR3 covers 18 residues. The V gene lost 6 bases and the J gene lost 1 base, with 23 bases spanning the gap. CDR3 nucleotide sequence: TGTGCCAGCAGCCCCCTAGCGCAAACCATTTTCCGCACAGATACGCAGTATTTT. Protein product: CASSPLAQTIFRTDTQYF.

V and J are TRBV5-1 and TRBJ2-6; no firm D call. CDR1 SGHRS and CDR2 YFSETQ come from the germline V gene. The CDR3 has 18 residues. V lost 0 bases and J lost 0, with 13 bases in between. The CDR3, as DNA: TGCGCCAGCAGCTTGGTTGAGACAACAAACTCTGGGGCCAACGTCCTGACTTTC. Translated, it gives CASSLVETTNSGANVLTF. Full variable domain (rest looked up from reference TRBV5-1 and TRBJ2-6): KAGVTQTPRYLIKTRGQQVTLSCSPISGHRSVSWYQQTPGQGLQFLFEYFSETQRNKGNFPGRFSGRQFSNSRSEMNVSTLELGDSALYLCASSLVETTNSGANVLTFGAGSRLTVL.

The chain carries TRBV5-1 and TRBJ2-1; D gene ambiguous. The CDR3 contains 11 residues. V was cut by 5 bases and J by 10 bases, with 10 bases left in between. In germline, CDR1 is SGHRS, CDR2 YFSETQ. The CDR3, as DNA: TGCGCCAGCAGGAATTCGGAGGAGCAGTTCTTC. It is translated as CASRNSEEQFF.

This clonotype was counted ten times or more. The rearrangement uses TRBV20-1 and TRBJ2-7; 8 nucleotides line up with TRBD1. Per the germline V gene, CDR1 is DFQATT and CDR2 is SNEGSKA (reference sequence). The CDR3 length is 15 residues. Trimming cost V 0 bases and J 3 bases; bases outside gene matches: 7. The CDR3 is CSARDQDRDFYEQYF. CDR3 coding DNA: TGCAGTGCTAGAGATCAGGACAGGGATTTCTACGAGCAGTACTTC.

This clonotype was recorded a few times. V gene TRBV28 combines with J gene TRBJ2-7, with a possible D match to TRBD1 (5 bases). Germline CDR1 MDHEN, CDR2 SYDVKM. V was cut by 5 bases and J by 3 bases, with 14 bases left in between. The CDR3 contains 14 residues. CDR3 sequence: CASSAGIYGYEQYF. CDR3 nucleotide sequence: TGTGCCAGCAGTGCAGGGATCTACGGCTACGAGCAGTACTTC.

V and J are TRBV6-5 and TRBJ1-1, with a weak D call TRBD1 (5 bases). The V end lost 3 bases, the J end lost 3 bases, and 8 bases lay between the germline ends. The CDR3 has 13 residues. Germline V lookup: CDR1 MNHEY, CDR2 SVGAGI. The CDR3, as DNA: TGTGCCAGCAGTTATTGGGGGTACACTGAAGCTTTCTTT. Its protein is CASSYWGYTEAFF.

A few counts support this clonotype. V is TRBV5-1 and J is TRBJ1-2; 7 bases map to TRBD1. The CDR3 is 15 amino acids. V trimming: 0 bases; J trimming: 4 bases; junction bases outside the gene matches: 6. Germline-derived CDR1 and CDR2 are SGHRS and YFSETQ. The DNA of the CDR3 is TGCGCCAGCAGCTTGGAGGGGGGGACAGCCTATGGCTACACCTTC. Translated, it gives CASSLEGGTAYGYTF.

V is TRBV11-3 and J is TRBJ2-2; D is possibly TRBD2 (6 bases). V lost 0 bases to trimming and J lost 2 bases, with 13 bases between them. The CDR3 totals 17 residues. The germline V gene has CDR1 SGHNT and CDR2 YENEEA. CDR3 sequence: CASSLEGGTTNTGELFF. CDR3 DNA: TGTGCCAGCAGCTTAGAGGGCGGGACCACAAACACCGGGGAGCTGTTTTTT.

This clonotype was counted ten times or more. The rearrangement links TRBV28 to TRBJ2-7, with 10 bases matching TRBD2. Germline loops: CDR1 MDHEN, CDR2 SYDVKM. This CDR3 is built from 16 residues. V shed 8 bases and J 3 bases; nucleotides not matched to a gene: 13. The CDR3: CASEVREAGGLYEQYF. The CDR3 DNA reads TGTGCCAGCGAAGTTCGAGAAGCGGGGGGGCTCTACGAGCAGTACTTC.

V and J are TRBV7-9 and TRBJ1-1; the match to TRBD1 covers 11 bases. The CDR3 spans 16 residues. The germline CDR1 and CDR2 sequences are SEHNR and FQNEAQ (reference sequence). The ends lost 4 bases at V and 3 bases at J; junction bases unmatched: 7. The CDR3 protein is CASSSGTGGGDTEAFF. CDR3 nucleotides: TGTGCCAGCAGCTCGGGGACAGGGGGGGGGGACACTGAAGCTTTCTTT.

About this clonotype: A read error may produce the germline difference seen at one junction end. This chain links TRBV5-1 with TRBJ1-2; TRBD1 agrees at 7 bases. The CDR3 spans 15 residues. Germline V gene lookup returns CDR1 SGHRS and CDR2 YFSETQ. CDR3 sequence: CAGSDTGAIVYGYTF. In DNA form, the CDR3 reads TGCGCCGGCAGCGACACAGGGGCGATAGTCTATGGCTACACCTTC.

The V call is TRBV14, the J call TRBJ2-1; 7 nucleotides match TRBD1. From germline, CDR1 is SGHDN and CDR2 FVKESK. V was clipped by 0 bases and J by 0 bases; unmatched bases: 17. The CDR3 is made up of 21 amino acids. Written as DNA, the CDR3 is TGTGCCAGCAGCCAAGATCTGGGGAGACAGGGTTTCATACGCTCCTACAATGAGCAGTTCTTC. It yields the protein CASSQDLGRQGFIRSYNEQFF.

This chain joins TRBV6-1 and TRBJ2-3; maybe TRBD2 (7 bases). Trimming shortened V by 4 bases and J by 3 bases, and 20 bases separated the two germline ends. Germline CDR1 and CDR2: MNHNS and SASEGT. This CDR3 region has 17 residues. As DNA, the CDR3 is TGTGCCAGCAGTGGATTCTCGGGGGGCCTAGGGACAGATACGCAGTATTTT. Protein sequence: CASSGFSGGLGTDTQYF.

The table lists this clonotype with many counts. The chain is built from TRBV9 and TRBJ1-2; the D gene is possibly TRBD1 (6 bases). The ends were cut back, 2 bases at V and 7 bases at J, with 12 bases in the middle. This CDR3 region has 13 residues. Germline CDR1 SGDLS, CDR2 YYNGEE. The CDR3 protein is CASSVGGSGGYTF. The CDR3 DNA reads TGTGCCAGCAGCGTTGGGGGCAGTGGTGGCTACACCTTC. Drawing the rest from reference TRBV9 and TRBJ1-2, the complete variable domain is DSGVTQTPKHLITATGQRVTLRCSPRSGDLSVYWYQQSLDQGLQFLIQYYNGEERAKGNILERFSAQQFPDLHSELNLSSLELGDSALYFCASSVGGSGGYTFGSGTRLTVV.

The chain is built from TRBV9 and TRBJ1-5, with D possibly being TRBD1 (5 bases). V lost 0 bases and J 3 bases, leaving 13 bases between the germline ends. There are 16 residues in the CDR3. Per the germline V gene, CDR1 is SGDLS and CDR2 is YYNGEE. The CDR3 DNA reads TGTGCCAGCAGCGTAGACGACGGGACCTACAATCAGCCCCAGCATTTT. This sequence encodes CASSVDDGTYNQPQHF.

This clonotype occurred many times. The rearrangement joins TRBV9 to TRBJ2-3; TRBD2 agrees at 12 bases. Germline CDR1 reads SGDLS; CDR2 reads YYNGEE. Trimming removed 6 bases from V and 0 bases from J; junction bases left unmatched: 11. This CDR3 has 18 amino acids. CDR3 DNA sequence: TGTGCCAGCATGCCGACTAGCGGGGGCCCTCTTAGCACAGATACGCAGTATTTT. It is translated as CASMPTSGGPLSTDTQYF.

The table lists this clonotype with many counts. The gene calls are TRBV28 and TRBJ2-7; no firm D call. V shed 5 bases and J shed 2 bases, with 10 bases lying between them. This CDR3 comprises 13 residues. Germline V CDR1 and CDR2: MDHEN, SYDVKM. CDR3: CASSPTLTYEQYF. The CDR3 DNA reads as TGTGCCAGCAGTCCTACTCTTACCTACGAGCAGTACTTC.